The 29 T cell receptor beta chains below all came from one sample that was sequenced in a study of neurological immune-mediated disorders. TCRdb called the 5' RACE reads again in MiXCR, with one record for every CDR3 protein. The profile shows about 48,000 distinct CDR3 sequences, roughly 25% of them singletons. The material sequenced was PBMCs. These receptors all come from a woman aged 70-85 years in good health.

This clonotype was seen repeatedly, ten times or more. V usage is TRBV5-5 and J usage is TRBJ1-2; D not resolved. The CDR3 loop spans 16 amino acids. V lost 0 bases and J lost 4, with 16 bases in between. Germline assignment: CDR1 SGHKS and CDR2 YYEKEE (reference sequence). DNA for the CDR3: TGTGCCAGCAGCTTGGGTGTCCGGACTGAACTCTATGGCTACACCTTC. Amino acids: CASSLGVRTELYGYTF.

At least ten counts were recorded for this clonotype. The chain combines TRBV7-2 with TRBJ1-1; D uncertain. V lost 5 bases and J 5 bases, leaving 12 bases between the germline ends. The length of the CDR3 is 13 residues. CDR1 is SGHTA, CDR2 FQGNSA, per germline. Here the CDR3 reads CASSAEAATEAFF. The CDR3 nucleotides are TGTGCCAGCAGCGCCGAGGCAGCGACTGAAGCTTTCTTT.

This clonotype appeared many times. This chain joins TRBV29-1 and TRBJ2-3; D is ambiguous. Per germline, CDR1 SQVTM and CDR2 ANQGSEA. This CDR3 is 12 amino acids long. V shed 3 bases and J shed 0 bases, with 4 bases lying between them. As DNA, the CDR3 is TGCAGCGTTGACCCAAGCACAGATACGCAGTATTTT. Amino acid sequence: CSVDPSTDTQYF.

The sample holds a few counts of this clonotype. The gene calls are TRBV10-3 and TRBJ1-1; no clear D gene. The length of the CDR3 is 14 residues. Germline V gene sequence: CDR1 ENHRY, CDR2 SYGVKD. The ends were cut back, 6 bases at V and 1 base at J, with 12 bases in the middle. CDR3 residues: CAIRGGQQNTEAFF. CDR3 nucleotides: TGTGCCATCAGAGGTGGGCAGCAGAACACTGAAGCTTTCTTT.

In this sample, this clonotype turned up many times. This sequence joins TRBV11-2 and TRBJ2-1, with 11 bases matching TRBD2. CDR3 length: 16 residues. Germline CDR1 and CDR2: SGHAT and FQNNGV. Trimming removed 5 bases from V and 6 bases from J; junction bases left unmatched: 9. The CDR3 sequence is CASSPWGTSGFNEQFF. The CDR3 DNA reads TGTGCCAGCAGCCCTTGGGGGACTAGCGGTTTCAATGAGCAGTTCTTC.

This clonotype was seen ten or more times. V usage is TRBV7-2 and J usage is TRBJ2-5; tentatively, D is TRBD1 (7 bases). The CDR3 has 15 residues. Trimming took off 3 bases at V and 3 bases at J, with 14 bases between the two ends. CDR1 SGHTA and CDR2 FQGNSA come from the germline V gene. DNA for the CDR3: TGTGCCAGCAGCTTGTTCGGCGGGACAGAAGAGACCCAGTACTTC. Translation gives CASSLFGGTEETQYF.

This clonotype was observed many times. A much bigger clone sits one base away, suggesting this may be a read error. This chain links TRBV6-5 with TRBJ1-6; TRBD1 matches at 8 bases. Germline assignment: CDR1 MNHEY and CDR2 SVGAGI. Losses at the gene ends were 10 bases for V and 10 bases for J; bases not matched to a gene: 12. This CDR3 comprises 14 residues. The CDR3 here is CANTIQGGGSPLHF. The CDR3 coding sequence is TGTGCCAACACCATACAGGGGGGAGGCTCACCCCTCCACTTT.

In its sample, this clonotype was seen many times. The chain's CDR3 is CASRDFVDSLYGYTF. Written as DNA, the CDR3 is TGTGCCAGCAGGGATTTTGTGGACAGCCTCTATGGCTACACCTTC. V gene TRBV5-6 combines with J gene TRBJ1-2; perhaps TRBD1 as D (6 bases). CDR1 and CDR2 (germline): SGHDT, YYEEEE. Between the trimmed V and J ends, which lost 5 bases and 4 bases, there was a span of 18 bases. The CDR3 is 15 amino acids.

This rearrangement joins TRBV6-2 or TRBV6-3 to TRBJ2-7, with D unclear. The CDR3 length is 13 residues. V lost 6 bases to trimming and J lost 0 bases, with 9 bases between them. The V gene's germline CDR1 is MNHEY and CDR2 SVGEGT. As DNA, the CDR3 is TGTGCCAGCAGACCGGACGGCTCCTACGAGCAGTACTTC. It is translated as CASRPDGSYEQYF.

This chain links TRBV11-3 with TRBJ2-1; D gene ambiguous. Germline CDR1 SGHNT, CDR2 YENEEA. V gave up 3 bases and J gave up 8 bases, with 11 bases separating them. The CDR3 loop spans 13 amino acids. CDR3 loop: CASSLWDGDEQFF. CDR3 coding DNA: TGTGCCAGCAGCTTGTGGGATGGCGATGAGCAGTTCTTC.

The J gene is TRBJ2-2, the V gene TRBV7-2; D not certain. Germline V lookup: CDR1 SGHTA, CDR2 FQGNSA. The CDR3 has 16 residues. Trimming took off 1 base at V and 3 bases at J, with 12 bases between the two ends. The CDR3 sequence is CASSLVLLTDTGELFF. In DNA, the CDR3 is TGTGCCAGCAGCTTAGTCCTCCTCACGGACACCGGGGAGCTGTTTTTT.

V is TRBV24-1 and J is TRBJ2-3; 11 nucleotides match TRBD2. Germline V gene data show CDR1 as KGHDR and CDR2 as SFDVKD. V shed 6 bases, J shed 5 bases, and the junction held 6 bases outside the gene matches. The CDR3 consists of 15 residues. Here the CDR3 reads CATSLSGGAGDTQYF. DNA of the CDR3: TGTGCCACCAGTCTTAGCGGGGGGGCCGGAGATACGCAGTATTTT.

This clonotype was picked up many times. The chain joins TRBV7-3 to TRBJ2-1; TRBD2 agrees at 11 bases. V was pared by 4 bases and J by 3 bases, with 2 bases of the junction left unmatched. Looked up from germline, CDR1 is SGHTA and CDR2 is FQGTGA. This CDR3 has 15 amino acids. The CDR3 spells CASSSLAGGYNEQFF. DNA for the CDR3: TGTGCCAGCAGCTCCCTAGCGGGAGGCTACAATGAGCAGTTCTTC.

This clonotype was seen at least ten times. J is TRBJ1-2 and V is TRBV5-1; D is undetermined. The germline V and J ends were trimmed by 0 bases and 5 bases, with 8 bases remaining between them. CDR1 SGHRS and CDR2 YFSETQ come from the germline V gene. The CDR3 consists of 13 residues. CDR3 sequence: CASSLGRPYGYTF. The CDR3 DNA reads as TGCGCCAGCAGCTTGGGACGGCCATATGGCTACACCTTC.

CDR3 coding DNA: TGTGCCATCAGTAAGTGTTGTTTAAGTGTCTCCTACGAGCAGTACTTC. It codes for CAISKCCLSVSYEQYF. The rearrangement uses TRBV10-3 and TRBJ2-7, with D unresolved. Germline-derived CDR1 and CDR2 are ENHRY and SYGVKD. The length of the CDR3 is 16 residues. V lost 5 bases, J lost 0 bases, and 17 bases lay in between.

The CDR3 sequence: CATSDSGGGNTEAFF. For the CDR3, the DNA is TGTGCCACCAGTGATTCAGGGGGCGGGAACACTGAAGCTTTCTTT. The chain couples TRBV24-1 to TRBJ1-1; 8 bases are shared with TRBD1. Germline CDR1 and CDR2: KGHDR and SFDVKD. The CDR3 runs 15 residues. With 2 bases clipped from V and 1 base from J, the junction kept 2 bases outside the gene matches.

This sequence joins TRBV27 and TRBJ2-3; no firm D call. The V end was cut by 8 bases, the J end by 2 bases, with 20 bases between. The CDR3 runs 16 residues. The germline CDR1 and CDR2 sequences are MNHEY and SMNVEV (reference sequence). In DNA, the CDR3 is TGTGCCAGCGGGTATGGTAGGTCTAGGCCCACAGATACGCAGTATTTT. This sequence encodes CASGYGRSRPTDTQYF.

This clonotype was recorded many times. The chain joins TRBV3-1 to TRBJ1-4, with no clear D. With 1 base removed from V and 0 bases from J, the gap between germline ends came to 9 bases. The germline CDR1 and CDR2 sequences are LGHDT and YNNKEL (reference sequence). The CDR3 sequence is 16 residues long. This chain's CDR3 is CASSQGGIATNEKLFF. The DNA for the CDR3 is TGTGCCAGCAGCCAAGGAGGGATTGCAACTAATGAAAAACTGTTTTTT.

This clonotype was seen repeatedly, ten times or more. The chain couples TRBV3-1 to TRBJ2-3; D call uncertain. CDR3 length: 15 residues. Trimming removed 1 base at V and 2 bases at J, with 10 bases between. The V gene's germline CDR1 is LGHDT and CDR2 YNNKEL (reference sequence). This CDR3 is CASSQAAAHTDTQYF. The CDR3 DNA sequence: TGTGCCAGCAGCCAAGCGGCCGCCCACACAGATACGCAGTATTTT.

In its sample, this clonotype ranks as medium-sized. The chain recombines TRBV7-9 with TRBJ2-3, with a tentative D call TRBD1 (6 bases). This CDR3 contains 14 residues. Trimming removed 4 bases from V and 1 base from J, with 9 bases in between. The germline CDR1 and CDR2 sequences are SEHNR and FQNEAQ (reference sequence). DNA for the CDR3: TGTGCCAGCAGCTCCCGACAGGGCACAGATACGCAGTATTTT. Encoded protein: CASSSRQGTDTQYF.

The V gene is TRBV9, the J gene TRBJ1-6; D call uncertain. Germline-derived CDR1 and CDR2 are SGDLS and YYNGEE. The CDR3 contains 17 residues. The ends were cut back, 4 bases at V and 7 bases at J, with 21 bases in the middle. The CDR3 nucleotides read TGTGCCAGCAGCCCACAAGGAGGCAGGCTAGGAAATTCACCCCTCCACTTT. Protein product: CASSPQGGRLGNSPLHF. Complete variable domain (other parts from reference TRBV9 and TRBJ1-6): DSGVTQTPKHLITATGQRVTLRCSPRSGDLSVYWYQQSLDQGLQFLIQYYNGEERAKGNILERFSAQQFPDLHSELNLSSLELGDSALYFCASSPQGGRLGNSPLHFGNGTRLTVT.

This clonotype was seen repeatedly, ten times or more. This chain uses TRBV5-6 with TRBJ1-5; 7 nucleotides line up with TRBD1. The germline V gene encodes CDR1 SGHDT and CDR2 YYEEEE. The junction had 3 bases not matched to a gene; V was cut back by 4 bases and J by 5 bases. The CDR3 is made up of 13 amino acids. This CDR3 is CASSQGVDQPQHF. The CDR3 DNA is TGTGCCAGCAGCCAGGGGGTCGATCAGCCCCAGCATTTT.

This rearrangement joins TRBV10-3 to TRBJ2-7, with D tentatively TRBD1 or TRBD2 (5 bases each). CDR1 is ENHRY, CDR2 SYGVKD, per germline. Trimming shortened V by 6 bases and J by 2 bases, and 11 bases separated the two germline ends. CDR3 length: 13 amino acids. CDR3 loop: CAIRGDMAYEQYV. The CDR3 DNA is TGTGCCATCAGGGGGGATATGGCCTACGAGCAGTACGTC.

This clonotype was seen ten or more times. The chain couples TRBV29-1 to TRBJ2-3; no definite D call. Germline V gene data show CDR1 as SQVTM and CDR2 as ANQGSEA. The CDR3 runs to 12 residues. Deletions cut 3 bases from V and 2 bases from J, with 6 bases between. The DNA for the CDR3 is TGCAGCGTTGATGCTAACACAGATACGCAGTATTTT. It codes for CSVDANTDTQYF.

This clonotype was seen many times. This chain's CDR3 is CSAYENIQYF. The CDR3 bases are TGCAGTGCTTACGAAAACATTCAGTACTTC. The rearrangement joins TRBV20-1 to TRBJ2-4, with D unresolved. The germline V gene encodes CDR1 DFQATT and CDR2 SNEGSKA (reference sequence). The CDR3 consists of 10 residues. The V and J ends lost 5 bases and 5 bases respectively, with 4 bases between them.

V is TRBV2 and J is TRBJ1-4; 11 nucleotides line up with TRBD1. J gave up 7 bases and V 3 bases, and 7 bases lay outside the gene matches. This CDR3 is 16 amino acids long. CDR1 is SNHLY and CDR2 is FYNNEI in the germline V gene. The CDR3 here is CASSEDRGPVGEKLFF. CDR3 bases: TGTGCCAGCAGTGAGGACAGGGGGCCAGTGGGTGAAAAACTGTTTTTT.

The chain uses TRBV7-3 and TRBJ2-1, with 10 bases identical to TRBD2. Unmatched junction bases numbered 7, after V lost 3 bases and J lost 5 bases. This CDR3 is built from 16 residues. CDR1 SGHTA and CDR2 FQGTGA come from the germline V gene. DNA of the CDR3: TGTGCCAGCAGCTTTCCTACTAGCGGGACTAACAATGAGCAGTTCTTC. Amino acid sequence: CASSFPTSGTNNEQFF.

There are many counts of this clonotype. The chain employs TRBV5-1 and TRBJ1-1; 9 bases fit TRBD1. The CDR3 sequence is 13 residues long. CDR1 is SGHRS and CDR2 is YFSETQ in the germline V gene. The ends lost 3 bases at V and 7 bases at J; junction bases unmatched: 4. Here the CDR3 DNA reads TGCGCCAGCAGCTGGGGACAGGGTATTGAAGCTTTCTTT. Translated, it gives CASSWGQGIEAFF.

The chain has TRBV12-3 or TRBV12-4 and TRBJ2-1; the D call may be TRBD1 or TRBD2 (5 bases each). The CDR3 loop spans 16 amino acids. V was pared by 6 bases and J by 1 base, with 16 bases between. The CDR3 loop is CASSHAGRRSYNEQFF. The CDR3 DNA sequence: TGTGCCAGCAGCCACGCAGGGCGGAGGTCCTACAATGAGCAGTTCTTC.